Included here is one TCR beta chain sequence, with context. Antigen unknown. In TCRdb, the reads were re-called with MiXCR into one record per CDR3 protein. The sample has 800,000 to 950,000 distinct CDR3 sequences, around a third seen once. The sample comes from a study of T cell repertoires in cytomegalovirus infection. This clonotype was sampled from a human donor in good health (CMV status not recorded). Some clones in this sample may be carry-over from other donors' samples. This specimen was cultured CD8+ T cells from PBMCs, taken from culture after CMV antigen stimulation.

This CDR3 is CASSPGRIIYGYTF. CDR3 in DNA: TGTGCCAGCAGCCCGGGACGGATAATCTATGGCTACACCTTC. The V gene is TRBV7-6, the J gene TRBJ1-2; a possible D gene is TRBD1 (5 bases). V lost 5 bases and J lost 4, with 14 bases in between. Germline V gene lookup returns CDR1 SGHVS and CDR2 FNYEAQ. The CDR3 totals 14 residues.